The clone carrying this TCR beta chain showed up many times. Its antigen remains unidentified. These data are taken from a study of T cells after yellow fever vaccination. Study-wide points: Among primary-vaccination clones, most reappeared after the booster, at 96% for CD4 and more than 75% for CD8. Abundant clonotypes from the bulk population could contaminate FACS-sorted repertoires.

Each CDR3 protein gets one entry after TCRdb re-called the 5' RACE reads with MiXCR. The sample carries 300,000 to 450,000 distinct CDR3 sequences, 6.2% recorded once. In germline, CDR1 is SGHTA, CDR2 FQGNSA. The CDR3 runs to 15 residues. Trimming left V 1 base short and J 8 bases short, with 15 bases between. Specimen: PBMCs, collected 5 days after the yellow fever booster vaccination. The J gene is TRBJ2-4, the V gene TRBV7-2; TRBD1 or TRBD2 may be the D gene (6 bases each). The receptor was derived from a man under 40 who received the YFV17D yellow fever vaccine. The CDR3 reads CASSLGGAGEDIQYF. The CDR3 coding sequence is TGTGCCAGCAGCTTAGGGGGGGCAGGGGAGGACATTCAGTACTTC.